This T cell receptor (beta chain) is from a study of T cells in Graves' hyperthyroidism and ophthalmopathy. Diagnoses rested on clinical symptoms, serum thyroxine and TRAb, thyroid ultrasound and orbital computed tomography. The source of the PBMCs was over 8.5 ml of fresh peripheral blood. Trimming pared 3 bases from V and 11 bases from J, leaving 16 bases between. The CDR3 totals 13 residues. Germline V lookup: CDR1 LGHNA, CDR2 YNFKEQ. The investigators amplified TCR beta CDR3 regions from RNA transcripts. The HTBI primer set drove a first-round RT-PCR of the TCR CDR3. From the multiplex PCR reads, TCRdb called clonotypes with MiXCR, one entry per CDR3 protein. The repertoire consists of under 400,000 distinct CDR3 sequences, with 15% to 20% occurring once and the leading ten covering approximately 49%.

The sequenced sample was blood. This sequence joins TRBV4-2 and TRBJ1-1; no reliable D call. This TCR was sampled from a woman between 50 and 59 years old with Graves' hyperthyroidism. CDR3 loop: CASSQAGSLGAFF. The CDR3 DNA sequence: TGTGCCAGCAGCCAGGCCGGTTCGCTGGGGGCTTTCTTT.